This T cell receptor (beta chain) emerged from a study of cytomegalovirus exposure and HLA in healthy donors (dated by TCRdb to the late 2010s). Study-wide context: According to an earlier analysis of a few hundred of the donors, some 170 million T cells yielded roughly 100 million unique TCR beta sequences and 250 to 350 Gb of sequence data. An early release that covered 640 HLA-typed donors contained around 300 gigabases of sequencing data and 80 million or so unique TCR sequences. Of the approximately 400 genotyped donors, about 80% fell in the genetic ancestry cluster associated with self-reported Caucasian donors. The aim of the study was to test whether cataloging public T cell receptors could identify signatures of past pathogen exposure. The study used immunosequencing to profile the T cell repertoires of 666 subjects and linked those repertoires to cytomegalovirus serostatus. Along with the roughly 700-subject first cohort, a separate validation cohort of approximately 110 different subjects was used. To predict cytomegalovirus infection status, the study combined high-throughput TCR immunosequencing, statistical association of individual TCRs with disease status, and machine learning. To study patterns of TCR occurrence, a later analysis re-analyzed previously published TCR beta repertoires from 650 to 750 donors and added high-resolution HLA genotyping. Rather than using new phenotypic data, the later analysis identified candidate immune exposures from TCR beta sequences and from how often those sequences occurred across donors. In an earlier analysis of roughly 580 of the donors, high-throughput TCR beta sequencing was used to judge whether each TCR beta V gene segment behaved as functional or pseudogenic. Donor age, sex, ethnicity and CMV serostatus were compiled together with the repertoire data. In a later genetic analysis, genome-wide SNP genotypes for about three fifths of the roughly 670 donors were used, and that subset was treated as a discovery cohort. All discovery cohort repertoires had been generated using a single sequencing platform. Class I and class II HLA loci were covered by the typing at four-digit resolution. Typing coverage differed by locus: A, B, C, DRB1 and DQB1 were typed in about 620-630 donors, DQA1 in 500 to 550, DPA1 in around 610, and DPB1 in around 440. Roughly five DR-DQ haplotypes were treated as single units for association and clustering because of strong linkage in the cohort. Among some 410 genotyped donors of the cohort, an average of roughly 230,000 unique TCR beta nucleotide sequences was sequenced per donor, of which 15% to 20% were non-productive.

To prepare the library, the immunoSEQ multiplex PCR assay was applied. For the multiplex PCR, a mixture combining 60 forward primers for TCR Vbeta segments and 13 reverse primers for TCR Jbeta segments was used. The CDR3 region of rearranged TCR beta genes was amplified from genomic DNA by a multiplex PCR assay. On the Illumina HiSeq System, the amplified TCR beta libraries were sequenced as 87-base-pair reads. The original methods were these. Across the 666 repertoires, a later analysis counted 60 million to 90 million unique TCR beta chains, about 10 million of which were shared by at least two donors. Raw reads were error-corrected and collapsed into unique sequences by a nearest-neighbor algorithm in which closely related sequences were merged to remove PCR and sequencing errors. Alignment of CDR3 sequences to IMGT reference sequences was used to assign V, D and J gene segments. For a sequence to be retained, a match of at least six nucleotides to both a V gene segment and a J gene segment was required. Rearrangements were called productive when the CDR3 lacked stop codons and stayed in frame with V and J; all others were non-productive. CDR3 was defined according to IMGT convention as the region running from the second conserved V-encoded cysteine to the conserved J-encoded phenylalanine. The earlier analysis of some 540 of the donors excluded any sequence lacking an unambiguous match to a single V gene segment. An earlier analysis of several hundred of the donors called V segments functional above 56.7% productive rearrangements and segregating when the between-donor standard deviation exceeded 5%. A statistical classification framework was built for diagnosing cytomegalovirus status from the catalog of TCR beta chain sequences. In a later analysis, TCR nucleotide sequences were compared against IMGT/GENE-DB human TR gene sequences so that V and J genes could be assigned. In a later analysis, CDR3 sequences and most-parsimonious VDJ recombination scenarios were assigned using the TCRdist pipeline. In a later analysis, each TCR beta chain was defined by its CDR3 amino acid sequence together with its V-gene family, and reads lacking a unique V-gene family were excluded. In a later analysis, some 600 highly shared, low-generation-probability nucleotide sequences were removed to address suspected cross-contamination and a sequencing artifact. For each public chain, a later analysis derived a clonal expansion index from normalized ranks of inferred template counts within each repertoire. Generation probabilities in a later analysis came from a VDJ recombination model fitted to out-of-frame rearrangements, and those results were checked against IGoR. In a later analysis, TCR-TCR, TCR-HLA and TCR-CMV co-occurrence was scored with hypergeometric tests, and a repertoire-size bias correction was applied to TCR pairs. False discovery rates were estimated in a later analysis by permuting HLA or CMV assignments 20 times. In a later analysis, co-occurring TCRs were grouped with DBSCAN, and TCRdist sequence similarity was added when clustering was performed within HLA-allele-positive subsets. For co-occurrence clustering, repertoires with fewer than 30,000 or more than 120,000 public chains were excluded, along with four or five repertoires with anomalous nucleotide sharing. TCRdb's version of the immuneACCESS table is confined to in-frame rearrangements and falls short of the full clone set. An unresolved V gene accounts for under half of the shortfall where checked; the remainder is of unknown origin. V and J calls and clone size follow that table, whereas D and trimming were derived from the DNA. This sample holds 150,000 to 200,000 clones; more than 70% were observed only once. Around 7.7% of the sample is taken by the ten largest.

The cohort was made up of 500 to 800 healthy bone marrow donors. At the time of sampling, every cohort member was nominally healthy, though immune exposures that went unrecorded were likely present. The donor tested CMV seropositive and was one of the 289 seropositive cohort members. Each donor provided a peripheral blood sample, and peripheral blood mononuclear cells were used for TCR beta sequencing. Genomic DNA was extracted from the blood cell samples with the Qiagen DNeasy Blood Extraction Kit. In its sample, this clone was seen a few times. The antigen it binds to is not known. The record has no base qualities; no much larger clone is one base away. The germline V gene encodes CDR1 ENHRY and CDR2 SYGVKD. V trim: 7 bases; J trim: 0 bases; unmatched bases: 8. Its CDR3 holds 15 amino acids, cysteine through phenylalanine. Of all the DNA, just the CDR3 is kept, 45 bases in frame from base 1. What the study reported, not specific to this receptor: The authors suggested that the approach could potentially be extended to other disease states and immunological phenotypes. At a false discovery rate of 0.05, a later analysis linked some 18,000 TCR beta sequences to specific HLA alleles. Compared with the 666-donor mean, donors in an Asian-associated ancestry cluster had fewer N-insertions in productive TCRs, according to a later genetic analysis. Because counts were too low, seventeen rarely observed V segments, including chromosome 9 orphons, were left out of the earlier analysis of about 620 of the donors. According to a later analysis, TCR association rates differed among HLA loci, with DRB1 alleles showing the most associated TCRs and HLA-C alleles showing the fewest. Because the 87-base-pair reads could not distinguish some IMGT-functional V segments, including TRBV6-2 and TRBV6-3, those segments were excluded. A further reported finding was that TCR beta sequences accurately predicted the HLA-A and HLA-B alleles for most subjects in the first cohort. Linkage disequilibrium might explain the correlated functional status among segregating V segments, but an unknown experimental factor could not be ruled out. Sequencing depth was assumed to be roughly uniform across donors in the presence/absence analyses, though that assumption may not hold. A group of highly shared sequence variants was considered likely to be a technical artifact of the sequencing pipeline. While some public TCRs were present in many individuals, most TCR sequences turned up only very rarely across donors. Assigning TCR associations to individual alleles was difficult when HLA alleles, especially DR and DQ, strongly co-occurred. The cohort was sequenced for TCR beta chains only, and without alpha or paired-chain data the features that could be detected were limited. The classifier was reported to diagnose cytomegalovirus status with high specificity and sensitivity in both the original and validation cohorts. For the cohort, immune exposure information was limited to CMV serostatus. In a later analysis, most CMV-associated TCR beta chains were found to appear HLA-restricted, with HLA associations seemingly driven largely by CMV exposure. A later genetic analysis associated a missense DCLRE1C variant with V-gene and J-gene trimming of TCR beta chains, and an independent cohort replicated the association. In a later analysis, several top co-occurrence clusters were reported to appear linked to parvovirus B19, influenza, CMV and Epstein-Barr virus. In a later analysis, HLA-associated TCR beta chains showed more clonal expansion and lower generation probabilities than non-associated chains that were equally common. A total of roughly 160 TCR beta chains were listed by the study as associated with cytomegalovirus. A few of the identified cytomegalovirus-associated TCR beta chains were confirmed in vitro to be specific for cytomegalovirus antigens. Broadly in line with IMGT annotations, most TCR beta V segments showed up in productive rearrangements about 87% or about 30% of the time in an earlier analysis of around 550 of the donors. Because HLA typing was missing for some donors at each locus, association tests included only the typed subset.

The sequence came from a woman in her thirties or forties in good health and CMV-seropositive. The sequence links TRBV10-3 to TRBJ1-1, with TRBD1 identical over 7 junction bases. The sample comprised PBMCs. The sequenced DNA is TGTGCCATCACTCGGACAGGCGCTTTGAACACTGAAGCTTTCTTT. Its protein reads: CAITRTGALNTEAFF.